Listed below are T cell receptor beta chains from one sample, sequenced in a study of T cells in Graves' hyperthyroidism and ophthalmopathy. TCRdb ran MiXCR on the multiplex PCR reads and lists one entry per CDR3 protein. The sample includes about 160,000 distinct CDR3 sequences, about 9.4% of them seen just once. Sequenced input: blood. Receptors originate from a woman under 30 with Graves' hyperthyroidism that later progressed to Graves' ophthalmopathy. Both conserved end residues are part of each CDR3. Each record gives: V gene, J gene, clone size, D gene, CDR3 DNA, CDR3 protein. D genes are given only for firm matches. Only some rows state a clone size, as once, few, many or a class for expanded clones.

V: TRBV6-1; J: TRBJ2-1; size: few; D: TRBD1; DNA: TGTGCCAGCAGGACGCCCCGGACAGGGAATGAGCAGTTCTTC; CDR3: CASRTPRTGNEQFF
V: TRBV6-1; J: TRBJ2-2; size: many; D: -; DNA: TGTGCCAGCAGTACACGGCAGGGGTCGCGGGGAACCGGGGAGCTGTTTTTT; CDR3: CASSTRQGSRGTGELFF
V: TRBV20-1; J: TRBJ2-1; size: many; D: TRBD2; DNA: TGCAGTGCTTCCCCCACTAGCGGGGCTCACAATGAGCAGTTCTTC; CDR3: CSASPTSGAHNEQFF
V: TRBV7-2; J: TRBJ2-7; size: many; D: TRBD2; DNA: TGTGCCAGCAGCATAAATAGCGGGGGCCCTCCCTACGAGCAGTACTTC; CDR3: CASSINSGGPPYEQYF
V: TRBV9; J: TRBJ2-3; size: many; D: -; DNA: TGTGCCAGCAGCGTCCCTAGCGATACGCAGTATTTT; CDR3: CASSVPSDTQYF
V: TRBV7-9; J: TRBJ2-3; size: many; D: -; DNA: TGTGCCAGCAGCAGACAGTTTAGCACAGATACGCAGTATTTT; CDR3: CASSRQFSTDTQYF
V: TRBV11-2; J: TRBJ2-7; size: many; D: -; DNA: TGTGCCAGCAGCTTAGATGTTGAGGGAACCTACGAGCAGTACTTC; CDR3: CASSLDVEGTYEQYF
V: TRBV12-3/TRBV12-4; J: TRBJ2-1; size: -; D: -; DNA: TGTGCCAGCAGTTTAGGGGGGATACTAGCAGGTGAGCAGTTCTTC; CDR3: CASSLGGILAGEQFF
V: TRBV5-1; J: TRBJ2-3; size: -; D: TRBD2; DNA: TGCGCCAGCAGCTTTGGGACTAGCGGTTCAGATACGCAGTATTTT; CDR3: CASSFGTSGSDTQYF
V: TRBV7-9; J: TRBJ1-1; size: few; D: -; DNA: TGTGCCAGCAGCTGGGTGATAGGGGGGTCTTACATGAAGAACACTGAAGCTTTCTTT; CDR3: CASSWVIGGSYMKNTEAFF
V: TRBV9; J: TRBJ2-7; size: many; D: -; DNA: TGTGCCAGCAGCGTAGGTGGAGGGTCTGGCTACGAGCAGTACTTC; CDR3: CASSVGGGSGYEQYF
V: TRBV24-1; J: TRBJ2-2; size: few; D: -; DNA: TGTGCCACCAGTCCGGGGACCGGGGAGCTGTTTTTT; CDR3: CATSPGTGELFF
V: TRBV7-9; J: TRBJ1-6; size: many; D: -; DNA: TGTGCCAGCAGCTACCGGATCGAAAATTCACCCCTCCACTTT; CDR3: CASSYRIENSPLHF
V: TRBV18; J: TRBJ2-5; size: many; D: -; DNA: TGTGCCAGCTCACCAAAGGTCGGCGAATGGGAGACCCAGTACTTC; CDR3: CASSPKVGEWETQYF
V: TRBV11-2; J: TRBJ2-3; size: many; D: -; DNA: TGTGCCAGCAGGATAGGGGGAGTTAGGGATACGCAGTATTTT; CDR3: CASRIGGVRDTQYF
V: TRBV6-2/TRBV6-3; J: TRBJ2-3; size: -; D: -; DNA: TGTGCCAGCAGTTACCCCCTCGTGGGGGGCACAGATACGCAGTATTTT; CDR3: CASSYPLVGGTDTQYF
V: TRBV3-1; J: TRBJ1-2; size: many; D: -; DNA: TGTGCCAGCAGCCAAGAAGATAGGGGCTATGGCTACACCTTC; CDR3: CASSQEDRGYGYTF